Each of the 20 T cell receptor beta chains below was sequenced from the same sample in a study of human T cells and chemical hapten exposure. TCRdb re-called the RACE reads through MiXCR, storing one row per CDR3 protein. This sample has a few hundred thousand distinct CDR3 sequences, with around 4.8% found just once. Stated time point: patch test 1, 2 weeks after DPC sensitization. Treatment indicated: therapeutic diphenylcyclopropenone sensitization with weekly scalp DPC. The input for sequencing was whole blood, taken in connection with sensitization to the hapten diphenylcyclopropenone (DPC). These receptor sequences come from a woman aged 45 to 65 with alopecia areata. Some clones in this sample may be carry-over from other donors' samples.

This clonotype has more than one count but fewer than ten. Relative to the germline gene, one junction end is altered; a read error may explain this. The chain employs TRBV6-1 and TRBJ1-4, with D tentatively TRBD1 (6 bases). Germline CDR1 is MNHNS and CDR2 is SASEGT. The CDR3 runs 14 residues. The CDR3 nucleotides are TGTGCCAGCAGTGTCCAGGGGACTAGTGAAAAACTGTTTTTT. It translates to CASSVQGTSEKLFF.

This clonotype was detected many times. This chain connects TRBV29-1 to TRBJ1-1; tentatively, D is TRBD1 (5 bases). The CDR3 is made up of 14 amino acids. Germline V gives CDR1 SQVTM, CDR2 ANQGSEA. V was pared by 0 bases and J by 4 bases, with 12 bases between. CDR3 protein: CSVEDLVQGTEAFF. The CDR3 region has the DNA TGCAGCGTTGAAGATCTAGTGCAGGGCACTGAAGCTTTCTTT.

This clonotype has at least ten counts. The chain carries TRBV29-1 and TRBJ2-7, with D possibly TRBD1 on 6 matching bases. The V gene's germline CDR1 is SQVTM and CDR2 ANQGSEA. This CDR3 has 12 amino acids. V shed 6 bases and J shed 2 bases, with 11 bases lying between them. CDR3 amino acids: CSVGTRTYEQYF. The CDR3 region has the DNA TGCAGCGTAGGGACACGGACCTACGAGCAGTACTTC.

In its sample, this clonotype was seen many times. The chain employs TRBV27 and TRBJ1-5; tentative D call: TRBD1 (5 bases). The germline V gene encodes CDR1 MNHEY and CDR2 SMNVEV (reference sequence). V lost 7 bases to trimming and J lost 6 bases, with 16 bases between them. The CDR3 contains 14 residues. The CDR3 loop is CASTPFGGGQPQHF. As DNA, the CDR3 is TGTGCCAGCACCCCGTTTGGGGGGGGTCAGCCCCAGCATTTT.

This rearrangement joins TRBV4-3 to TRBJ2-7; maybe TRBD2 (5 bases). The CDR3 loop spans 14 amino acids. Germline V gene data show CDR1 as LGHNA and CDR2 as YSLEER. Trimming shortened V by 4 bases and J by 2 bases, and 12 bases separated the two germline ends. In nucleotides, the CDR3 is TGCGCCAGCAGCCCGGGGAACGGGGCCTACGAGCAGTACTTC. This codes for CASSPGNGAYEQYF.

There are many counts of this clonotype. The rearrangement links TRBV10-3 to TRBJ2-1, with TRBD2 matching over 8 bases. V shed 9 bases, J shed 7 bases, and the junction held 11 bases outside the gene matches. The CDR3 sequence is 14 residues long. CDR1 is ENHRY and CDR2 is SYGVKD in the germline V gene. The CDR3 is CAIGIAGTGNEQFF. The DNA for the CDR3 is TGTGCCATTGGAATAGCGGGAACGGGGAATGAGCAGTTCTTC.

This clonotype was seen repeatedly, ten times or more. The V gene is TRBV24-1, the J gene TRBJ2-3; 10 bases map to TRBD2. CDR3 length: 17 amino acids. The germline CDR1 and CDR2 sequences are KGHDR and SFDVKD. V lost 4 bases to trimming and J lost 4 bases; unmatched junction nucleotides: 10. The CDR3 loop is CATSDPLAGGSADTQYF. CDR3 in DNA: TGTGCCACCAGTGACCCCTTAGCGGGAGGCAGCGCAGATACGCAGTATTTT.

This clonotype was counted ten times or more. The gene calls are TRBV12-3 or TRBV12-4 and TRBJ1-6; perhaps TRBD1 as D (5 bases). Trimming took off 5 bases at V and 10 bases at J, with 21 bases between the two ends. The CDR3 is 16 amino acids. The CDR3 region has the DNA TGTGCCAGCAGTCCAGACCGGACATCCAGGCGATCACCCCTCCACTTT. This codes for CASSPDRTSRRSPLHF.

The table lists this clonotype with a few counts. The chain couples TRBV28 to TRBJ2-4; 9 nucleotides line up with TRBD1. Germline assignment: CDR1 MDHEN and CDR2 SYDVKM. The ends lost 4 bases at V and 9 bases at J; junction bases unmatched: 4. This CDR3 spans 13 amino acids. The CDR3 region is CASSYTGGGIQYF. CDR3 nucleotide sequence: TGTGCCAGCAGTTATACAGGGGGCGGCATTCAGTACTTC.

This clonotype was seen a few times. The CDR3 sequence: CASSLARADRIEQFF. In DNA form, the CDR3 reads TGTGCCAGCAGCCTAGCACGCGCGGACAGGATCGAGCAGTTCTTC. The chain carries TRBV6-5 and TRBJ2-1, with 7 bases fitting TRBD1. The ends lost 6 bases at V and 10 bases at J; junction bases unmatched: 15. The CDR3 consists of 15 residues. CDR1 and CDR2 from the germline V gene are MNHEY and SVGAGI.

The rearrangement joins TRBV18 to TRBJ1-1; perhaps TRBD1 as D (6 bases). V shed 4 bases and J shed 4 bases, with 13 bases lying between them. Germline loops: CDR1 KGHSH, CDR2 LQKENI. The CDR3 runs to 14 residues. The CDR3 protein is CASSQQGVSTEAFF. In DNA, the CDR3 is TGTGCCAGCTCACAACAGGGTGTGAGCACTGAAGCTTTCTTT.

The V and J genes are TRBV7-9 and TRBJ2-7; 8 nucleotides align to TRBD1. V was clipped by 4 bases and J by 7 bases; unmatched bases: 3. Germline V CDR1 and CDR2: SEHNR, FQNEAQ (reference sequence). The CDR3 totals 12 residues. Here the CDR3 reads CASSSTGGEQYF. Here the CDR3 DNA reads TGTGCCAGCAGCTCCACAGGGGGTGAGCAGTACTTC.

This clonotype was found many times. The chain carries TRBV20-1 and TRBJ2-1; 8 positions match TRBD2. The CDR3 spans 14 residues. Trimming removed 3 bases from V and 7 bases from J; junction bases left unmatched: 8. CDR1 and CDR2 (germline): DFQATT, SNEGSKA (reference sequence). The CDR3 region has the DNA TGCAGTGCTAGGGGTCGGGGGGGCAAGAATGAGCAGTTCTTC. Translated: CSARGRGGKNEQFF.

This clonotype came up many times. The chain carries TRBV29-1 and TRBJ2-1; no definite D call. The V end lost 0 bases, the J end lost 1 base, and 10 bases lay between the germline ends. This CDR3 contains 15 residues. Per germline, CDR1 SQVTM and CDR2 ANQGSEA. This chain's CDR3 is CSVEDLDDSYNEQFF. CDR3 nucleotide sequence: TGCAGCGTTGAAGATTTGGACGATTCCTACAATGAGCAGTTCTTC.

This clonotype has at least ten counts. The genes are TRBV6-5 and TRBJ2-1; 9 bases match TRBD2. Trimming took 4 bases from V and 9 from J; bases not matched to a gene: 10. This CDR3 is built from 15 residues. The germline gives CDR1 MNHEY, CDR2 SVGAGI. The DNA of the CDR3 is TGTGCCAGCAGTTTAGCGGGAGACCTCCTGGGTGAGCAGTTCTTC. Translated: CASSLAGDLLGEQFF.

This clonotype was recorded at least ten times. CDR3 sequence reads: CASSWGTGGTEAFF. DNA for the CDR3: TGTGCCAGCAGTTGGGGGACAGGGGGTACTGAAGCTTTCTTT. J is TRBJ1-1 and V is TRBV12-3 or TRBV12-4, with 11 bases aligning to TRBD1. J gave up 5 bases and V 4 bases, and 3 bases lay outside the gene matches. This CDR3 contains 14 residues.

This clonotype came up a few times. CDR3 in DNA: TGTGCCAGCAGCGTACACATAGAGGGCACAGATACGCAGTATTTT. Translating gives CASSVHIEGTDTQYF. This chain uses TRBV9 with TRBJ2-3; D is uncertain. The CDR3 is 15 residues long. Trimming shortened V by 1 base and J by 1 base, and 10 bases separated the two germline ends. Germline CDR1 and CDR2: SGDLS and YYNGEE.

The rearrangement uses TRBV28 and TRBJ2-7, with 8 positions matching TRBD2. This CDR3 is 17 amino acids long. V shed 7 bases, J shed 5 bases, and the junction held 19 bases outside the gene matches. Germline V gene data show CDR1 as MDHEN and CDR2 as SYDVKM. The CDR3 protein is CASTPPPVGREENEQYF. The CDR3, as DNA: TGTGCCAGCACCCCCCCCCCAGTAGGGCGGGAGGAGAACGAGCAGTACTTC.

The V gene is TRBV4-1, the J gene TRBJ2-6; 9 bases fit TRBD1. V lost 1 base and J lost 4; bases outside the gene matches: 8. The CDR3 spans 18 residues. The germline V gene encodes CDR1 MGHRA and CDR2 YSYEKL. The CDR3: CASSQVEQGAGGANVLTF. CDR3 sequence (DNA): TGCGCCAGCAGCCAAGTGGAACAGGGGGCGGGCGGGGCCAACGTCCTGACTTTC.

This clonotype was counted at least ten times. The V and J genes are TRBV15 and TRBJ2-3, with 9 bases lining up with TRBD1. After removal of 4 bases from V and 5 bases from J, the junction contained 4 bases not matched to a gene. CDR1 is LNHNV, CDR2 YYDKDF, per germline (reference sequence). This CDR3 contains 14 residues. CDR3 DNA sequence: TGTGCCACCAGCACGGACAGGGGAAAAGATACGCAGTATTTT. This gives the protein CATSTDRGKDTQYF.